The T cell receptor beta chain described here comes from a study of blood T cell repertoires in COVID-19. Background on the study: From T cells, B-cell-depleted T cells, or PBMCs came the material, which was cDNA or gDNA.

The CDR3 is 15 amino acids. Germline values: CDR1 LGHNA, CDR2 YSLEER. Trimming cost V 0 bases and J 8 bases, with 15 bases left between them. Those enrolled in Seattle joined during active infection and were followed longitudinally afterward. In the source study's methods: Cell counts per sample came from amplifying reference gene primers. TCRdb's table, derived via immunoSEQ multiplex PCR, lists solely in-frame clones and lacks some. V and J calls and clone size are copied from that table; D and trimming were computed from the DNA. In the table there are 200,000 or so clones, about four fifths of which are singletons.

Source material: peripheral blood. The sequence derives from a woman aged 80 or over with COVID-19, enrolled during active disease. This rearrangement joins TRBV4-3 to TRBJ2-3; tentative D call: TRBD1 (6 bases). The CDR3 region has the DNA TGCGCCAGCAGCCAAGATCGGGAAAGAGGGGGTACGCAGTATTTT. It translates to CASSQDRERGGTQYF.